The 27 T cell receptor beta chains below were found in one sample sequenced in a study of blood T cell repertoires in COVID-19. Assay used: immunoSEQ multiplex PCR; TCRdb lists only in-frame clones, some missing. The data contain approximately 100,000 clones, around 90% of them singletons. The sequencing input was peripheral blood. The receptors were sampled from a man in his sixties or seventies with acute or convalescent COVID-19.

The chain links TRBV12-3 or TRBV12-4 to TRBJ1-2; D may be TRBD1 (6 bases). The CDR3 is 13 residues long. V was trimmed by 7 bases and J by 8 bases, leaving 17 bases between them. CDR3 residues: CASKGAGARGYTF. Here the CDR3 DNA reads TGTGCCAGCAAAGGGGCAGGGGCTAGGGGCTACACCTTC.

The chain recombines TRBV6-5 with TRBJ1-2; 7 bases are shared with TRBD1. The CDR3 is 12 residues long. J gave up 8 bases and V 6 bases, and 6 bases lay outside the gene matches. The germline V gene has CDR1 MNHEY and CDR2 SVGAGI. CDR3 sequence (DNA): TGTGCCAGCAGCTCCACAGGGGTAGGCTACACCTTC. It encodes CASSSTGVGYTF.

The V and J genes are TRBV5-6 and TRBJ1-2; possible D gene TRBD1, 5 bases. Germline V gene sequence: CDR1 SGHDT, CDR2 YYEEEE. The ends were cut back, 4 bases at V and 5 bases at J, with 9 bases in the middle. This CDR3 has 12 residues. The CDR3 DNA sequence: TGTGCCAGCAGCAGGGGACTTTATGGCTACACCTTC. Translated: CASSRGLYGYTF. The full variable domain, in which reference TRBV5-6 and TRBJ1-2 provide the parts outside the CDR3, is DAGVTQSPTHLIKTRGQQVTLRCSPKSGHDTVSWYQQALGQGPQFIFQYYEEEERQRGNFPDRFSGHQFPNYSSELNVNALLLGDSALYLCASSRGLYGYTFGSGTRLTVV.

The chain carries TRBV7-8 and TRBJ2-1, with 8 bases matching TRBD2. V shed 5 bases, J shed 2 bases, and the junction held 8 bases outside the gene matches. CDR3 size: 16 residues. Germline CDR1 is SGHVS and CDR2 is FQNEAQ. CDR3 DNA sequence: TGTGCCAGCAGCCAAACGACTAGCGTCGCCTACAATGAGCAGTTCTTC. Translating it yields CASSQTTSVAYNEQFF.

CDR3 protein: CASSMTGENQPQHF. The CDR3 bases are TGTGCCAGCAGTATGACAGGGGAGAATCAGCCCCAGCATTTT. This chain links TRBV6-5 with TRBJ1-5; 8 nucleotides match TRBD1. Germline V gene lookup returns CDR1 MNHEY and CDR2 SVGAGI. V trimming: 5 bases; J trimming: 4 bases; junction bases outside the gene matches: 4. The CDR3 spans 14 residues.

Notes on this clone: Distinct nucleotide sequences in the sample also encode this CDR3. This rearrangement joins TRBV19 to TRBJ1-3; tentative D call: TRBD1 (5 bases). The CDR3 consists of 14 residues. Trimming took off 4 bases at V and 4 bases at J, with 11 bases between the two ends. Germline V gene sequence: CDR1 LNHDA, CDR2 SQIVND (reference sequence). DNA for the CDR3: TGTGCCAGTAGTACGCAGGGAACCGGAAACACCATATATTTT. Translating gives CASSTQGTGNTIYF.

The V gene is TRBV18, the J gene TRBJ1-3; 9 bases are shared with TRBD1. Trimming took 4 bases from V and 0 from J; bases not matched to a gene: 1. The CDR3 sequence is 15 residues long. Germline loops: CDR1 KGHSH, CDR2 LQKENI. CDR3 sequence reads: CASSLGQGSGNTIYF. CDR3 DNA sequence: TGTGCCAGCTCACTGGGACAGGGCTCTGGAAACACCATATATTTT.

In the case of this clone: The junction departs from germline at one end; a sequencing error may be responsible. This sequence joins TRBV7-9 and TRBJ2-5; the D gene is possibly TRBD2 (6 bases). This CDR3 spans 12 amino acids. Germline loops: CDR1 SEHNR, CDR2 FQNEAQ (reference sequence). For the CDR3, the DNA is TGTGCCAGCAGGGGACTTCAAGAGGCCCAGTACTTC. Its translation: CASRGLQEAQYF.

The chain combines TRBV18 with TRBJ1-2; TRBD1 aligns across 9 bases. V was clipped by 6 bases and J by 3 bases; unmatched bases: 8. Germline V CDR1 and CDR2: KGHSH, LQKENI. This CDR3 spans 15 amino acids. The CDR3 spells CASSAGGQGDYGYTF. As DNA, the CDR3 is TGTGCCAGCTCCGCCGGGGGACAGGGAGACTATGGCTACACCTTC. The full variable domain, completed using reference TRBV18 and TRBJ1-2, is NAGVMQNPRHLVRRRGQEARLRCSPMKGHSHVYWYRQLPEEGLKFMVYLQKENIIDESGMPKERFSAEFPKEGPSILRIQQVVRGDSAAYFCASSAGGQGDYGYTFGSGTRLTVV.

CDR3 DNA sequence: TGTGCCAGCAGCAAGGGACAGGGGCGCGAGCAGTTCTTC. Translating gives CASSKGQGREQFF. The V and J genes are TRBV7-2 and TRBJ2-1; 10 bases agree with TRBD1. Germline V gene lookup returns CDR1 SGHTA and CDR2 FQGNSA. This CDR3 contains 13 residues. V was clipped by 5 bases and J by 10 bases; unmatched bases: 5.

This clone was seen only once. The CDR3 DNA reads TGTGCCAGCAGCTTAGACGGGAGGAACACCGGGGAGCTGTTTTTT. Amino acid sequence: CASSLDGRNTGELFF. This sequence joins TRBV7-9 and TRBJ2-2; weak D call: TRBD2 (6 bases). The CDR3 has 15 amino acids. Germline V gene data show CDR1 as SEHNR and CDR2 as FQNEAQ (reference sequence). The V end lost 1 base, the J end lost 1 base, and 7 bases lay between the germline ends.

The gene calls are TRBV1 and TRBJ1-2; the table's D call, TRBD1, was not checked against the DNA. TRBV1 is noted as a pseudogene. CDR3 size: 12 residues. The CDR3 reads CTRLQGLRGYTF. CDR3 nucleotides: TGCACCAGGTTACAGGGCCTACGGGGCTACACCTTC.

This clone was counted once. The chain is built from TRBV3-1 (or the pseudogene TRBV3-2) and TRBJ2-2; tentatively, D is TRBD2 (5 bases). Trimming left V 1 base short and J 3 bases short, with 9 bases between. Germline lookup yields CDR1 LGHDT and CDR2 YNNKEL (reference sequence). This CDR3 spans 15 amino acids. The CDR3 DNA reads as TGTGCCAGCAGCCAAGGGGTGGAGGACACCGGGGAGCTGTTTTTT. Its protein is CASSQGVEDTGELFF.

This clone occurred once. This chain connects TRBV2 to TRBJ2-7, with 10 nucleotides matching TRBD1. Germline loops: CDR1 SNHLY, CDR2 FYNNEI. The CDR3 loop spans 14 amino acids. J lost 1 base, V lost 8 bases, and 5 bases had no gene match. The CDR3 reads CASQDRGLSYEQYF. The CDR3 nucleotides are TGTGCCAGCCAAGACAGGGGGCTTTCCTACGAGCAGTACTTC. Together with reference TRBV2 and TRBJ2-7, the CDR3 gives the full variable domain: EPEVTQTPSHQVTQMGQEVILRCVPISNHLYFYWYRQILGQKVEFLVSFYNNEISEKSEIFDDQFSVERPDGSNFTLKIRSTKLEDSAMYFCASQDRGLSYEQYFGPGTRLTVT.

The CDR3, as DNA: TGTGCCAGCAGCAAAAGGAGGCGGGAGCTGTCGGACATTCAGTACTTC. Amino acids: CASSKRRRELSDIQYF. The chain links TRBV21-1 to TRBJ2-4; whether TRBD2, the table's D call, matches the DNA was not checked. TRBV21-1 constitutes a pseudogene. The CDR3 consists of 16 residues.

V gene TRBV19 combines with J gene TRBJ2-7, with 8 bases aligning to TRBD1. Germline-derived CDR1 and CDR2 are LNHDA and SQIVND (reference sequence). The CDR3 loop spans 14 amino acids. V dropped 2 bases and J dropped 2; count of bases not matched to a gene: 2. This CDR3 is CASSIRQGTYEQYF. The CDR3 DNA sequence: TGTGCCAGTAGTATACGACAGGGGACCTACGAGCAGTACTTC.

The genes are TRBV5-4 and TRBJ2-7, with 7 nucleotides matching TRBD1. The CDR3 has 15 amino acids. V shed 5 bases, J shed 1 base, and the junction held 9 bases outside the gene matches. CDR1 is SGHNT, CDR2 YYREEE, per germline (reference sequence). The CDR3 spells CASSRSNRGSYEQYF. The CDR3 nucleotides read TGTGCCAGCAGTCGATCAAACAGGGGATCCTACGAGCAGTACTTC.

This chain uses TRBV2 with TRBJ2-7; 7 bases align to TRBD2. Germline assignment: CDR1 SNHLY and CDR2 FYNNEI. This CDR3 has 14 residues. The V gene end was trimmed by 2 bases and the J gene end by 3 bases; junction bases not matched to a gene: 4. The CDR3 protein is CASSEMGTIYEQYF. As DNA, the CDR3 is TGTGCCAGCAGTGAAATGGGGACTATCTACGAGCAGTACTTC.

This CDR3 is CASSYAGSNEKLFF. CDR3 DNA: TGTGCCAGCAGTTACGCAGGGTCTAATGAAAAACTGTTTTTT. The chain combines TRBV6-5 with TRBJ1-4, with a tentative D call TRBD1 (5 bases). Germline values: CDR1 MNHEY, CDR2 SVGAGI. CDR3 length: 14 amino acids. V was trimmed by 2 bases and J by 3 bases, leaving 7 bases between them.

The chain has TRBV6-5 and TRBJ2-5; 11 bases fit TRBD2. This CDR3 comprises 15 residues. CDR1 MNHEY and CDR2 SVGAGI come from the germline V gene. Losses at the gene ends were 6 bases for V and 2 bases for J; bases not matched to a gene: 5. This chain's CDR3 is CASRIAGGLQETQYF. As DNA, the CDR3 is TGTGCCAGCAGAATAGCGGGGGGGTTACAAGAGACCCAGTACTTC.

The rearrangement uses TRBV6-5 and TRBJ2-3, with D unclear. Trimming took off 2 bases at V and 0 bases at J, with 6 bases between the two ends. The CDR3 covers 14 residues. The germline gives CDR1 MNHEY, CDR2 SVGAGI. CDR3 region: CASSYGRSTDTQYF. CDR3 nucleotide sequence: TGTGCCAGCAGTTACGGGCGTAGCACAGATACGCAGTATTTT.

This chain joins TRBV18 and TRBJ1-1, with D unresolved. V was pared by 0 bases and J by 0 bases, with 11 bases between. The CDR3 covers 16 residues. Germline CDR1 reads KGHSH; CDR2 reads LQKENI. The DNA of the CDR3 is TGTGCCAGCTCACCACCGTCCCTGGGAGTGAACACTGAAGCTTTCTTT. Encoded protein: CASSPPSLGVNTEAFF.

The chain has TRBV7-8 and TRBJ2-1; 7 nucleotides align to TRBD1. The CDR3 runs 14 residues. Germline V lookup: CDR1 SGHVS, CDR2 FQNEAQ. Unmatched junction bases numbered 4, after V lost 5 bases and J lost 3 bases. Written as DNA, the CDR3 is TGTGCCAGCAGCACAGGGGCCATCTACAATGAGCAGTTCTTC. Amino acids: CASSTGAIYNEQFF.

V is TRBV28 and J is TRBJ2-3, with TRBD1 matching over 9 bases. This CDR3 comprises 15 residues. V shed 5 bases and J 1 base; nucleotides not matched to a gene: 4. Germline CDR1 and CDR2: MDHEN and SYDVKM. The CDR3 nucleotides read TGTGCCAGCAGTCCTTGGACAGGGGGCACAGATACGCAGTATTTT. It encodes CASSPWTGGTDTQYF. Full variable domain (remainder filled in from reference TRBV28 and TRBJ2-3): DVKVTQSSRYLVKRTGEKVFLECVQDMDHENMFWYRQDPGLGLRLIYFSYDVKMKEKGDIPEGYSVSREKKERFSLILESASTNQTSMYLCASSPWTGGTDTQYFGPGTRLTVL.

The chain recombines TRBV30 with TRBJ1-1; 8 positions match TRBD1. CDR3 length equals 13 residues. After removal of 5 bases from V and 1 base from J, the junction contained 3 bases not matched to a gene. Germline loops: CDR1 GTSNPN, CDR2 SVGIG (reference sequence). The CDR3 nucleotides read TGTGCCTGGCGGACAGGGCCGAACACTGAAGCTTTCTTT. Encoded protein: CAWRTGPNTEAFF.

The V call is TRBV6-5, the J call TRBJ1-6; D is unclear. V lost 8 bases, J lost 5 bases, and 10 bases lay in between. Germline CDR1 and CDR2: MNHEY and SVGAGI. The CDR3 runs 13 residues. The CDR3 is CASVTVNNSPLHF. The CDR3 DNA follows: TGTGCCAGCGTAACAGTTAATAATTCACCCCTCCACTTT.

The chain carries TRBV3-1 (or the pseudogene TRBV3-2) and TRBJ1-1; D perhaps matches TRBD1 (5 bases). Germline V gene data show CDR1 as LGHDT and CDR2 as YNNKEL (reference sequence). The CDR3 contains 14 residues. V gave up 1 base and J gave up 5 bases, with 11 bases separating them. Here the CDR3 reads CASSQASGKTEAFF. The DNA of the CDR3 is TGTGCCAGCAGCCAAGCGTCAGGGAAAACTGAAGCTTTCTTT.